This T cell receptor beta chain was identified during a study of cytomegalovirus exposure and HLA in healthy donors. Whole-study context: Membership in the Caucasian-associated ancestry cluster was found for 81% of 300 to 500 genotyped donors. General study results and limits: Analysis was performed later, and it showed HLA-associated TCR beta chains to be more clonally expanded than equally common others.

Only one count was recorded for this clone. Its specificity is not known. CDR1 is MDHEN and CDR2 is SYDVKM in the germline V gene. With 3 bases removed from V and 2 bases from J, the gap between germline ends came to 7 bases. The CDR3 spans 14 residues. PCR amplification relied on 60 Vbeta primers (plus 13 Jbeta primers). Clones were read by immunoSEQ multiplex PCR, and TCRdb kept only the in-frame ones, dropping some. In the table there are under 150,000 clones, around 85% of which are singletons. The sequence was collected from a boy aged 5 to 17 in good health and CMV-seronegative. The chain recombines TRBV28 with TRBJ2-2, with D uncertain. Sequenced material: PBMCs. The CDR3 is CASSFQANTGELFF. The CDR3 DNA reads TGTGCCAGCAGTTTCCAGGCCAACACCGGGGAGCTGTTTTTT.